Here is one T cell receptor beta chain with its context. No cognate antigen has been identified for it. Base qualities are not provided; no much larger clone lies one nucleotide away. Spanning cysteine to phenylalanine, the CDR3 consists of 13 amino acids. The read is trimmed to its CDR3 DNA, 39 bases read in frame from base 1. Germline trimming: 3 bases from V, 4 bases from J; junction bases outside gene matches: 2. CDR1 SQVTM and CDR2 ANQGSEA were looked up in the germline V gene. The immunoSEQ Assay was used to sequence TCRbeta CDR3 regions. After extraction, genomic DNA underwent amplification by bias-controlled multiplex PCR, followed by high-throughput sequencing. Per the authors' processing: To quantify the absolute abundance of every unique TCRbeta CDR3 region, sequences were collapsed and filtered. T cell fraction was estimated by normalizing TCRbeta template counts to usable DNA, which was measured by amplifying reference genes present in all nucleated cells. Repertoire TCRs were annotated as SARS-CoV-2-specific by exact matching of V gene, CDR3 amino acid sequence and J gene to a known reactive TCR set. The reference SARS-CoV-2 TCR set was derived from MIRA and filtered for enrichment in COVID-19-positive ImmuneCODE repertoires, a step that removed public or cross-reactive TCRs. Drawing on the MIRA antigens, annotated TCRs were analysed further at the level of specific ORF or position within ORF. Breadth was defined as annotated unique rearrangements over total unique productive rearrangements; depth was the summed frequency of those rearrangements. Group comparisons of TCR breadth used two-sided Wilcoxon rank-sum tests. TCRdb obtained this table from immuneACCESS and retained in-frame rearrangements with V and J assigned. These tables miss some clones; where compared with another copy, unresolved V genes account for less than half of the shortfall, and the remainder is unexplained. Clone size and the V and J calls come from that table; the DNA yielded D and trimming. Within this sample are some 480,000 clones, with about 83% of them counted one time only. The top ten constitute around 13% of the sample.

The entry originates in a study of Ad26.COV2.S vaccination and SARS-CoV-2 variants (dated by TCRdb to about 2021). Background for the entire study: Vaccine-arm donors came from COV1001, a multicentre, randomized, double-blind, placebo-controlled phase I-IIa trial of Ad26.COV2.S in healthy adults. Ad26.COV2.S was administered intramuscularly at a dose of 5x10^10 or 1x10^11 viral particles, either as one shot or as two shots given 56 days apart. The specificity and breadth of SARS-CoV-2-reactive T cell receptors after Ad26.COV2.S vaccination were assessed by TCRbeta repertoire sequencing. Participants in the trial were split at random into five groups of five each, receiving low-dose or high-dose Ad26.COV2.S once or twice, or else placebo on both occasions. Investigators did not know the trial group allocation while performing experiments and assessing outcomes. A total of around 32 samples were included in the TCR-sequenced set, comprising around 19 Ad26.COV2.S vaccine recipients, 5 placebo recipients and 8 SARS-CoV-2 convalescent individuals.

Sample treatment or condition, as interpreted from the label and publication: around 19 received Ad26.COV2.S at low or high dose, single or two shots; roughly five received placebo; per-sample allocation not given. For vaccine and placebo recipients, repertoires were sequenced using samples collected on day 63 after the first injection. Between 29 July and 7 August 2020, Cohort 1b enrolled about two dozen adults aged 18-55 years at one site in Boston, USA. Ad26.COV2.S was a replication-incompetent adenovirus type 26 vector that expressed a prefusion-stabilized SARS-CoV-2 spike protein derived from the original Wuhan strain. Here is what the overall study found, with its caveats: Spike-specific TCR breadth was higher in Ad26.COV2.S recipients than in placebo recipients (P = 0.0014). After vaccination, spike-specific CD8+ and CD4+ T cell responses were reported to show substantial breadth. It was noted by the authors that total T cell responses may have been underestimated by the TCR breadth and depth analyses. Vaccine and placebo recipients had comparable non-spike TCR breadth, which fits with the vaccine containing only spike. The study lacked the statistical power to compare responses across vaccine doses or regimens.

This TCR derives from a person aged 18-60 years who received the Ad26.COV2.S COVID-19 vaccine or a placebo. The sequence links TRBV29-1 to TRBJ2-7, with TRBD1 identical over 11 junction bases. Here the sequenced sample was peripheral blood, taken in a trial of Ad26.COV2.S vaccine versus placebo. CDR3 region: CSVEGTGGYEQYF. The bases are TGCAGCGTTGAGGGGACAGGGGGATACGAGCAGTACTTC.